Each of the 5 T cell receptor beta chains below was sequenced from the same sample in a study of cytomegalovirus exposure and HLA in healthy donors. Profiled with immunoSEQ multiplex PCR; TCRdb holds only in-frame clones, not every one. The data hold fewer than 250,000 clones, with around 86% observed a single time. Sequencing was carried out using PBMCs. These receptors all come from a woman aged 18 to 35 in good health and CMV-seropositive.

This clone was detected only a few times. CDR3 DNA sequence: TGCAGCGTTGAAGGACAGGACTATGGCTACACCTTC. Translating gives CSVEGQDYGYTF. The chain links TRBV29-1 to TRBJ1-2, with a tentative D call TRBD1 (6 bases). The V gene's germline CDR1 is SQVTM and CDR2 ANQGSEA. The CDR3 sequence is 12 residues long. V lost 1 base to trimming and J lost 3 bases, with 6 bases between them.

The genes are TRBV4-1 and TRBJ1-3; TRBD1 might be the D (6 bases). Germline CDR1 and CDR2: MGHRA and YSYEKL. CDR3 length: 19 amino acids. Trimming shortened V by 6 bases and J by 4 bases, and 28 bases separated the two germline ends. The CDR3 spells CASRRLASAGEGVGNTIYF. As DNA, the CDR3 is TGCGCCAGCAGAAGACTGGCCTCGGCAGGGGAAGGTGTCGGAAACACCATATATTTT.

This clone has just a few counts. The chain has TRBV7-7 and TRBJ2-7; D might be TRBD1 (5 bases). With 4 bases removed from V and 6 bases from J, the gap between germline ends came to 13 bases. The V gene's germline CDR1 is SSHAT and CDR2 FNYEAQ (reference sequence). This CDR3 has 13 residues. DNA for the CDR3: TGTGCCAGCAGCTCGTTCAGGGAATCCGAGCAGTACTTC. Its translation is CASSSFRESEQYF.

This chain joins TRBV19 and TRBJ1-1; TRBD1 matches 9 bases. This CDR3 spans 15 amino acids. CDR1 is LNHDA, CDR2 SQIVND, per germline (reference sequence). Trimming removed 7 bases from V and 2 bases from J; junction bases left unmatched: 8. DNA for the CDR3: TGTGCCAGTACCGCATCGGGACAGGGAAACACTGAAGCTTTCTTT. This sequence encodes CASTASGQGNTEAFF.

The CDR3: CATSRLTGDTEAFF. CDR3 nucleotide sequence: TGTGCCACCAGCAGACTCACCGGGGACACTGAAGCTTTCTTT. The chain recombines TRBV15 with TRBJ1-1; no clear D. V lost 2 bases, J lost 3 bases, and 10 bases lay in between. CDR1 LNHNV and CDR2 YYDKDF come from the germline V gene (reference sequence). There are 14 residues in the CDR3.